The clone carrying this T cell receptor (beta chain) was detected ten times or more. Its antigen remains unknown. The source of the sample is a study of T cells in Graves' hyperthyroidism and ophthalmopathy. It was RNA transcripts that yielded the amplified TCR beta CDR3 regions. The study used the HTBI primer set for a first-round RT-PCR of the TCR CDR3. MiXCR, applied by TCRdb to the multiplex PCR reads, yields one record per CDR3 protein. This table holds about 210,000 distinct CDR3 sequences, around 16% found once. The V gene's germline CDR1 is MNHNS and CDR2 SASEGT. This CDR3 is built from 15 residues. V was pared by 2 bases and J by 5 bases, with 8 bases of the junction left unmatched. The study, taken as a whole, reports: Blood also contained most expanded thyroid clonotypes above 0.001.

Exclusions: uncontrolled infection, other autoimmune disease, pregnancy, lactation. What was sequenced was blood. The origin of this receptor is a man aged 40-55 years with Graves' hyperthyroidism. This sequence joins TRBV6-1 and TRBJ2-5, with 7 bases aligning to TRBD1. In DNA, the CDR3 is TGTGCCAGCAGTGAAAGGGACAGACCCGAGGAGACCCAGTACTTC. It specifies CASSERDRPEETQYF.